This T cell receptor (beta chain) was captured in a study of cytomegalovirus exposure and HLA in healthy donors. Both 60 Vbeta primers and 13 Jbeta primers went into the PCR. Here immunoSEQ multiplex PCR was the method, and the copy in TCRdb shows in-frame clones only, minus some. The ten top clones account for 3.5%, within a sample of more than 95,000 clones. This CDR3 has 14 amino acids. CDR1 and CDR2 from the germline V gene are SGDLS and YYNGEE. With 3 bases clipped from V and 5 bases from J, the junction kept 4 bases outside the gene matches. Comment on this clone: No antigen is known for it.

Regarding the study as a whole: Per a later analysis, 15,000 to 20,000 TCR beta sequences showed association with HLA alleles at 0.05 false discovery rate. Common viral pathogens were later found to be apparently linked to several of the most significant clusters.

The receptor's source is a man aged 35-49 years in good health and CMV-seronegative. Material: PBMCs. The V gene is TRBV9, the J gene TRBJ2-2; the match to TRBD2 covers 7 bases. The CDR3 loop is CASSAPAGTGELFF. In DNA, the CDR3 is TGTGCCAGCAGCGCCCCAGCGGGAACCGGGGAGCTGTTTTTT.